These 23 T cell receptor beta chains were sequenced from one sample in a study of PD-1 blockade in classical Hodgkin lymphoma. Brentuximab vedotin exposure varied among the patients, all of whom had relapsed after autologous stem cell transplantation. Measured with immunoSEQ multiplex PCR; TCRdb has only the in-frame clones, and not every one. The data show 120,000 to 150,000 clones, around 73% seen once. The sequencing used peripheral blood mononuclear cells (PBMCs), collected before the second cycle of nivolumab. These receptors came from a human donor with classical Hodgkin lymphoma.

The J gene is TRBJ2-1, the V gene TRBV9; TRBD2 matches 9 bases. Per germline, CDR1 SGDLS and CDR2 YYNGEE. The CDR3 runs to 17 residues. V trimming: 2 bases; J trimming: 8 bases; junction bases outside the gene matches: 14. The CDR3 is CASSVSASGARGDEQFF. Here the CDR3 DNA reads TGTGCCAGCAGCGTGTCGGCTAGCGGGGCCCGAGGAGATGAGCAGTTCTTC.

The chain employs TRBV5-1 and TRBJ2-5; 7 bases align to TRBD1. The CDR3 has 15 amino acids. V lost 4 bases and J lost 5; bases outside the gene matches: 11. Germline V gives CDR1 SGHRS, CDR2 YFSETQ. The CDR3 sequence is CASSPATGIRETQYF. The CDR3 nucleotides are TGCGCCAGCAGCCCTGCGACAGGGATTCGGGAGACCCAGTACTTC.

V usage is TRBV6-6 and J usage is TRBJ1-4; tentatively, D is TRBD1 (6 bases). The CDR3 totals 14 residues. Trimming pared 1 base from V and 7 bases from J, leaving 10 bases between. The V gene's germline CDR1 is MNHNY and CDR2 SVGAGI (reference sequence). Here the CDR3 reads CASSYLQGSEKLFF. In DNA form, the CDR3 reads TGTGCCAGCAGTTACTTACAGGGAAGTGAAAAACTGTTTTTT.

V and J are TRBV7-2 and TRBJ2-4; perhaps D is TRBD1 or TRBD2 (5 bases each). This CDR3 is built from 16 residues. CDR1 is SGHTA, CDR2 FQGNSA, per germline. The V end lost 1 base, the J end lost 0 bases, and 10 bases lay between the germline ends. The DNA of the CDR3 is TGTGCCAGCAGCTTAGGAGGGGCTCTAGCCAAAAACATTCAGTACTTC. Amino acid sequence: CASSLGGALAKNIQYF.

V usage is TRBV9 and J usage is TRBJ1-4; 9 bases fit TRBD1. Trimming cost V 4 bases and J 8 bases; bases outside gene matches: 6. The CDR3 is made up of 14 amino acids. The germline gives CDR1 SGDLS, CDR2 YYNGEE. The DNA of the CDR3 is TGTGCCAGCAGCTTGGGACAGGGAGACGAAAAACTGTTTTTT. This codes for CASSLGQGDEKLFF.

Here the CDR3 DNA reads TGTGCCAGCAGCTTAGAGTACACCGGGGAGCTGTTTTTT. Its protein is CASSLEYTGELFF. The chain uses TRBV7-9 and TRBJ2-2, with unresolved D. This CDR3 has 13 amino acids. Trimming cost V 1 base and J 3 bases, with 3 bases left between them. Germline V CDR1 and CDR2: SEHNR, FQNEAQ (reference sequence).

The gene calls are TRBV5-4 and TRBJ2-7, with 7 bases fitting TRBD1. V trimming: 7 bases; J trimming: 0 bases; junction bases outside the gene matches: 7. This CDR3 comprises 14 residues. In germline, CDR1 is SGHNT, CDR2 YYREEE (reference sequence). The CDR3 DNA follows: TGTGCCAGCCGCAGACAGGGCTCCTCCTACGAGCAGTACTTC. Its protein product is CASRRQGSSYEQYF. The full variable domain, in which reference TRBV5-4 and TRBJ2-7 provide the parts outside the CDR3, is ETGVTQSPTHLIKTRGQQVTLRCSSQSGHNTVSWYQQALGQGPQFIFQYYREEENGRGNFPPRFSGLQFPNYSSELNVNALELDDSALYLCASRRQGSSYEQYFGPGTRLTVT.

The V and J genes are TRBV19 and TRBJ2-5; the D is unclear. The V end was cut by 2 bases, the J end by 3 bases, with 7 bases between. Germline CDR1 reads LNHDA; CDR2 reads SQIVND (reference sequence). The CDR3 extends over 13 amino acids. CDR3 protein: CASSISTKETQYF. The CDR3 DNA reads as TGTGCCAGTAGTATAAGTACTAAAGAGACCCAGTACTTC.

The rearrangement uses TRBV10-3 and TRBJ2-2; 10 bases align to TRBD2. Trimming took 7 bases from V and 6 from J; bases not matched to a gene: 14. The CDR3 totals 17 residues. Germline CDR1 and CDR2: ENHRY and SYGVKD. CDR3 residues: CAITSGRLAGPAGELFF. The CDR3, as DNA: TGTGCCATCACTTCCGGGCGACTAGCGGGTCCCGCCGGGGAGCTGTTTTTT.

This rearrangement joins TRBV5-1 to TRBJ2-3; D is ambiguous. The V gene's germline CDR1 is SGHRS and CDR2 YFSETQ. V was clipped by 4 bases and J by 3 bases, with 9 bases between them. The CDR3 spans 13 residues. DNA of the CDR3: TGCGCCAGCAGCCTTACCCAAACAGATACGCAGTATTTT. Translation: CASSLTQTDTQYF.

This rearrangement joins TRBV7-9 to TRBJ1-1; no clear D. From germline, CDR1 is SEHNR and CDR2 FQNEAQ (reference sequence). The CDR3 runs to 14 residues. The V and J ends lost 5 bases and 4 bases respectively, with 14 bases between them. The chain's CDR3 is CASSPQGGATEAFF. CDR3 DNA sequence: TGTGCCAGCAGCCCCCAAGGAGGAGCCACTGAAGCTTTCTTT.

This rearrangement joins TRBV5-8 to TRBJ1-5; D is possibly TRBD1 (6 bases). From germline, CDR1 is SGHTS and CDR2 YDEGEE. This CDR3 contains 15 residues. V lost 0 bases and J lost 11, with 18 bases in between. For the CDR3, the DNA is TGTGCCAGCAGCTTGGAGGCAGGGGTAGCGAGGGCCCAGCATTTT. Translation: CASSLEAGVARAQHF.

This sequence joins TRBV7-3 and TRBJ1-6; no firm D call. Germline assignment: CDR1 SGHTA and CDR2 FQGTGA. This CDR3 has 14 amino acids. The V end lost 0 bases, the J end lost 7 bases, and 7 bases lay between the germline ends. The CDR3 DNA reads TGTGCCAGCAGCTTAACACTGCTGAATTCACCCCTCCACTTT. Its protein product is CASSLTLLNSPLHF. The whole variable domain, remainder taken from reference TRBV7-3 and TRBJ1-6, is GAGVSQTPSNKVTEKGKYVELRCDPISGHTALYWYRQSLGQGPEFLIYFQGTGAADDSGLPNDRFFAVRPEGSVSTLKIQRTERGDSAVYLCASSLTLLNSPLHFGNGTRLTVT.

A word on this clone: This sample includes further DNA sequences coding for the same CDR3. The rearrangement uses TRBV28 and TRBJ2-7; TRBD2 matches at 10 bases. V was pared by 7 bases and J by 4 bases, with 7 bases of the junction left unmatched. CDR1 and CDR2 from the germline V gene are MDHEN and SYDVKM. The CDR3 is made up of 14 amino acids. The DNA for the CDR3 is TGTGCCAGCACCCTAGCGGGAGTCTCATACGAGCAGTACTTC. Encoded protein: CASTLAGVSYEQYF. The full variable domain, its missing parts supplied by reference TRBV28 and TRBJ2-7, is DVKVTQSSRYLVKRTGEKVFLECVQDMDHENMFWYRQDPGLGLRLIYFSYDVKMKEKGDIPEGYSVSREKKERFSLILESASTNQTSMYLCASTLAGVSYEQYFGPGTRLTVT.

The chain uses TRBV11-1 and TRBJ2-5; D might be TRBD1 (6 bases). Trimming pared 6 bases from V and 1 base from J, leaving 12 bases between. Germline CDR1 SGHAT, CDR2 FQDESV (reference sequence). This CDR3 has 14 amino acids. DNA of the CDR3: TGTGCCAGCAGGTTACAGGGTATCCAAGAGACCCAGTACTTC. Its protein product is CASRLQGIQETQYF.

This chain uses TRBV11-2 with TRBJ2-7, with 7 bases that match TRBD1. V trimming: 1 base; J trimming: 0 bases; junction bases outside the gene matches: 6. The CDR3 extends over 16 amino acids. Germline CDR1 and CDR2: SGHAT and FQNNGV. The CDR3 coding sequence is TGTGCCAGCAGCTTAGCCGGGACAGAGACCTCCTACGAGCAGTACTTC. The encoded protein is CASSLAGTETSYEQYF.

This sequence joins TRBV5-1 and TRBJ1-2; D not resolved. CDR1 is SGHRS and CDR2 is YFSETQ in the germline V gene. V shed 0 bases and J shed 7 bases, with 4 bases lying between them. The CDR3 has 11 amino acids. The CDR3 nucleotides read TGCGCCAGCAGCTTGGTTGGTGGCTACACCTTC. This gives the protein CASSLVGGYTF.

This clone was seen a single time. This chain connects TRBV28 to TRBJ1-2; the match to TRBD1 covers 8 bases. This CDR3 comprises 14 residues. Germline V gives CDR1 MDHEN, CDR2 SYDVKM. J gave up 7 bases and V 3 bases, and 7 bases lay outside the gene matches. CDR3 region: CASSFRTGWGGYTF. The CDR3 region has the DNA TGTGCCAGCAGTTTTCGGACAGGGTGGGGTGGCTACACCTTC.

The J gene is TRBJ2-5, the V gene TRBV29-1; no reliable D call. Per the germline V gene, CDR1 is SQVTM and CDR2 is ANQGSEA. The CDR3 spans 15 residues. Trimming took 4 bases from V and 5 from J, leaving 20 bases between them. The CDR3, as DNA: TGCAGCGTTGTTATGCTTACCAGTGGAATGGAGACCCAGTACTTC. Translated: CSVVMLTSGMETQYF.

V gene TRBV6-5 combines with J gene TRBJ2-7; 9 positions match TRBD1. The CDR3 consists of 16 residues. Germline V lookup: CDR1 MNHEY, CDR2 SVGAGI. With V trimmed by 0 bases and J by 6 bases, 9 bases remained unmatched. CDR3 DNA: TGTGCCAGCAGTTACTCACCCTGGGACAGGGATGGCGAGCAGTACTTC. Amino acids: CASSYSPWDRDGEQYF.

The rearrangement links TRBV7-9 to TRBJ1-1; no reliable D call. V lost 0 bases, J lost 8 bases, and 10 bases lay in between. The CDR3 extends over 13 amino acids. CDR1 and CDR2 from the germline V gene are SEHNR and FQNEAQ (reference sequence). CDR3 sequence (DNA): TGTGCCAGCAGCTTAGCTCGGCAGTTCGAAGCTTTCTTT. Its protein is CASSLARQFEAFF.

The chain employs TRBV5-4 and TRBJ2-7; D is unclear. The V and J ends lost 1 base and 4 bases respectively, with 6 bases between them. Germline-derived CDR1 and CDR2 are SGHNT and YYREEE (reference sequence). The CDR3 consists of 12 residues. The CDR3 loop reads CASSLTRYEQYF. The CDR3 DNA sequence: TGTGCCAGCAGCTTGACTCGGTACGAGCAGTACTTC.

This rearrangement joins TRBV6-1 to TRBJ2-1, with 10 positions matching TRBD1. V shed 4 bases and J 4 bases; nucleotides not matched to a gene: 4. Looked up from germline, CDR1 is MNHNS and CDR2 is SASEGT. There are 15 residues in the CDR3. CDR3 DNA: TGTGCCAGCAGTGCGAGGGGACAGGGGTACAATGAGCAGTTCTTC. Encoded protein: CASSARGQGYNEQFF.